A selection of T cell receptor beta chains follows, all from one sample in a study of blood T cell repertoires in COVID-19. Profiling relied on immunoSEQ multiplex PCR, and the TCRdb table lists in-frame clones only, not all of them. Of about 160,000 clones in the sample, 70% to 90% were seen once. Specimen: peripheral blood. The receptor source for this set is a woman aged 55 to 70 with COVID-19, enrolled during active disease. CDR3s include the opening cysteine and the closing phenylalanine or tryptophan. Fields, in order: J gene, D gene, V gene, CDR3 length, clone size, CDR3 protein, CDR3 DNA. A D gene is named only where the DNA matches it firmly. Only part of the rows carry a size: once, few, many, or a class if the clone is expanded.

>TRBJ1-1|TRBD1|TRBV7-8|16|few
CASSLARAGGNTEAFF
TGTGCCAGCAGCTTAGCGAGGGCAGGGGGAAACACTGAAGCTTTCTTT
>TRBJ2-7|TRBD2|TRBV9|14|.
CASSVTSEPYEQYF
TGTGCCAGCAGCGTTACTAGCGAGCCCTACGAGCAGTACTTC
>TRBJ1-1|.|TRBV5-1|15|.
CASSRTVQGGTEAFF
TGCGCCAGCAGCCGAACTGTACAGGGTGGCACTGAAGCTTTCTTT
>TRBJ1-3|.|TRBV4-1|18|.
CASSQVRGGDWGRNTIYF
TGCGCCAGCAGCCAAGTCAGGGGAGGGGATTGGGGGAGAAACACCATATATTTT
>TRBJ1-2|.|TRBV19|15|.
CASSIVGGAPQGYTF
TGTGCCAGTAGTATCGTCGGCGGGGCCCCCCAAGGCTACACCTTC
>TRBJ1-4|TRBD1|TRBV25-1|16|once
CASSDSRQGGNEKLFF
TGTGCCAGCAGTGACTCCCGACAGGGGGGTAATGAAAAACTGTTTTTT
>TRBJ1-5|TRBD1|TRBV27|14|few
CASSLSAGGIPQHF
TGTGCCAGCAGTTTATCGGCAGGGGGCATTCCCCAGCATTTT
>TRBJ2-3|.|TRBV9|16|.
CASSVDTGARTDTQYF
TGTGCCAGCAGCGTAGATACGGGAGCCCGCACAGATACGCAGTATTTT
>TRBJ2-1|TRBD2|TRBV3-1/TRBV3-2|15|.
CASSITSGRSNEQFF
TGTGCCAGCAGCATTACTAGCGGGAGAAGCAATGAGCAGTTCTTC
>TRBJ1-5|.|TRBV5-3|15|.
CARSFKRQSNQPQHF
TGTGCCAGAAGCTTCAAGAGACAGAGCAATCAGCCCCAGCATTTT
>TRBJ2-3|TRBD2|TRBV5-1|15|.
CASSPSGGAVDTQYF
TGCGCCAGCAGCCCTAGCGGGGGGGCCGTAGATACGCAGTATTTT
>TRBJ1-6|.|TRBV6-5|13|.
CASSSGKNSPLHF
TGTGCCAGCAGTTCAGGGAAAAATTCACCCCTCCACTTT
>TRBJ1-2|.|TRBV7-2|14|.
CASSLAPTNYGYTF
TGTGCCAGCAGCTTAGCCCCTACTAACTATGGCTACACCTTC
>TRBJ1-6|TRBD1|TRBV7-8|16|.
CASSRHRQGTGAPLHF
TGTGCCAGCAGCCGACACAGACAGGGCACAGGGGCACCCCTCCACTTT
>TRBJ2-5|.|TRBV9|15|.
CASSERGLGQETQYF
TGTGCCAGCAGCGAACGAGGGTTAGGCCAAGAGACCCAGTACTTC
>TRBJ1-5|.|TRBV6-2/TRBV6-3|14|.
CASSFARASQPQHF
TGTGCCAGCAGTTTTGCCAGGGCGAGTCAGCCCCAGCATTTT
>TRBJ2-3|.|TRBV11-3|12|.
CASSFRGDTQYF
TGTGCCAGCAGCTTCCGGGGGGATACGCAGTATTTT
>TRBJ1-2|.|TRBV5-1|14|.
CASGVEGRYYGYTF
TGCGCCAGCGGTGTAGAGGGTCGCTACTATGGCTACACCTTC
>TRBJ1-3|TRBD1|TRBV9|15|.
CASSVSTGEGNTIYF
TGTGCCAGCAGCGTATCGACAGGGGAGGGAAACACCATATATTTT
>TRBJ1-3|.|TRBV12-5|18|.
CASGLVLGVGGSGNTIYF
TGTGCTAGTGGTTTGGTTCTAGGGGTCGGGGGCTCTGGAAACACCATATATTTT
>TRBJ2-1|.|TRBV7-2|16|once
CASSLSPGPLHNEQFF
TGTGCCAGCAGCTTAAGTCCAGGGCCTCTACACAATGAGCAGTTCTTC
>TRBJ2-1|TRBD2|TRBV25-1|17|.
CASSGHLGEGNYNEQFF
TGTGCCAGCAGTGGCCATCTGGGGGAGGGAAACTACAATGAGCAGTTCTTC
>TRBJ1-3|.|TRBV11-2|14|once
CASSLGGAGNTIYF
TGTGCCAGCAGCTTAGGCGGAGCTGGAAACACCATATATTTT
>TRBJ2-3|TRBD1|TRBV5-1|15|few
CASSLTGRGTDTQYF
TGCGCCAGCAGCCTGACAGGGAGAGGGACAGATACGCAGTATTTT
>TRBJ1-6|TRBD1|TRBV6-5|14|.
CASRPGQPNSPLHF
TGTGCCAGCAGACCGGGACAGCCGAATTCACCCCTCCACTTT
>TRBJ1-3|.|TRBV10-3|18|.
CAISDPSGIRTSGNTIYF
TGTGCCATCAGTGACCCCTCTGGGATAAGGACATCTGGAAACACCATATATTTT
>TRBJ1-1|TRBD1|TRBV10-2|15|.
CASRREGTGNTEAFF
TGCGCCAGCAGGAGGGAGGGGACAGGGAACACTGAAGCTTTCTTT
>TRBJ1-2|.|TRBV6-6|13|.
CASSYGAGDGYTF
TGTGCCAGCAGTTATGGAGCAGGGGATGGCTACACCTTC
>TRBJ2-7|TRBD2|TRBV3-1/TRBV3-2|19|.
CASSQDRNSGRPRSREQYF
TGTGCCAGCAGCCAAGATCGGAATAGCGGGAGGCCCCGAAGCCGCGAGCAGTACTTC
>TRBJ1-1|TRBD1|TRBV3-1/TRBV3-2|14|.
CASSLGTGSTEAFF
TGTGCCAGCAGCCTCGGGACAGGGTCCACTGAAGCTTTCTTT
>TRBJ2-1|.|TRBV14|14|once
CASSQISSYNEQFF
TGTGCCAGCAGCCAGATAAGCTCATACAATGAGCAGTTCTTC
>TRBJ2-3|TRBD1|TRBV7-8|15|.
CASSPMDRDTDTQYF
TGTGCCAGCAGCCCAATGGACAGGGACACAGATACGCAGTATTTT
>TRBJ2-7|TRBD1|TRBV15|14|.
CATSDDRGYYEQYF
TGTGCCACCAGCGATGACAGGGGCTACTACGAGCAGTACTTC
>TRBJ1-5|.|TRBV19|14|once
CASSLQVGNQPQHF
TGTGCCAGTAGTCTCCAGGTTGGCAATCAGCCCCAGCATTTT
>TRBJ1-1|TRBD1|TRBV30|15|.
CAWSATPQGGPEAFF
TGTGCCTGGAGTGCCACCCCCCAGGGGGGACCTGAAGCTTTCTTT
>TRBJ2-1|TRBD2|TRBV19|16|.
CASSVSSGSINNEQFF
TGTGCCAGTAGCGTCTCTAGCGGGAGTATCAACAATGAGCAGTTCTTC
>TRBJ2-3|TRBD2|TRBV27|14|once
CASSLQLAGDTQYF
TGTGCCAGCAGTTTACAGCTAGCGGGGGATACGCAGTATTTT
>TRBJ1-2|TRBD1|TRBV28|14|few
CASSLGGQFYGYTF
TGTGCCAGCAGTTTGGGGGGACAGTTCTATGGCTACACCTTC
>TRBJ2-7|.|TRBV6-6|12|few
CASSYAGDEQYF
TGTGCCAGCAGTTACGCAGGGGACGAGCAGTACTTC
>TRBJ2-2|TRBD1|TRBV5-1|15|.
CASSSRTGKGGELFF
TGCGCCAGCAGCTCACGGACAGGGAAGGGCGGGGAGCTGTTTTTT
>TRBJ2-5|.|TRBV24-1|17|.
CATSDPGHLGYQETQYF
TGTGCCACCAGTGATCCGGGACATTTGGGGTACCAAGAGACCCAGTACTTC
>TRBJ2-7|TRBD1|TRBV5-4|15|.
CASSPQTGVPYEQYF
TGTGCCAGCAGCCCCCAAACAGGGGTACCGTACGAGCAGTACTTC